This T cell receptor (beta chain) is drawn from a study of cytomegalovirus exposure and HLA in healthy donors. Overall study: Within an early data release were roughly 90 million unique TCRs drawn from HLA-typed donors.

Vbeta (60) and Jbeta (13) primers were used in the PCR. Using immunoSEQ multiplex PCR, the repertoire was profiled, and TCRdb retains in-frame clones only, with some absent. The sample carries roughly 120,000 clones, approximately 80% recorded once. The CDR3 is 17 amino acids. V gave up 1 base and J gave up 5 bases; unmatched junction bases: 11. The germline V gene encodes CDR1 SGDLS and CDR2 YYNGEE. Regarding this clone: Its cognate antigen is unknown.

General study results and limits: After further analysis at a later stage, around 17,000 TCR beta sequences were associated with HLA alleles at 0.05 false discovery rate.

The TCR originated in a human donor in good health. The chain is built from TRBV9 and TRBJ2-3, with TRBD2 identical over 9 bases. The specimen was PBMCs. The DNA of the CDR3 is TGTGCCAGCAGCGTAACGGGCGGGGGGGCCTTCAGAGATACGCAGTATTTT. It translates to CASSVTGGGAFRDTQYF.